The 28 T cell receptor beta chains below all came from one sample that was sequenced in a study of blood T cell repertoires in COVID-19. Some clones are missing from TCRdb's copy, which holds only in-frame ones; the method was immunoSEQ multiplex PCR. The table has fewer than 350,000 clones, approximately 89% seen once. The material sequenced was PBMCs or T cells enriched from blood (not recorded which). All receptors come from a middle-aged man who had been exposed to COVID-19.

V gene TRBV18 combines with J gene TRBJ1-5, with D unclear. This CDR3 spans 19 amino acids. From germline, CDR1 is KGHSH and CDR2 LQKENI. Trimming removed 4 bases from V and 0 bases from J, with 22 bases in between. This CDR3 reads CASSLGMDARGNSNQPQHF. CDR3 sequence (DNA): TGTGCCAGCTCACTCGGTATGGACGCCCGGGGTAATAGCAATCAGCCCCAGCATTTT.

The chain is built from TRBV7-2 and TRBJ2-5; TRBD2 might be the D (6 bases). The CDR3 covers 15 residues. The ends were cut back, 2 bases at V and 2 bases at J, with 12 bases in the middle. Germline V lookup: CDR1 SGHTA, CDR2 FQGNSA. CDR3 sequence (DNA): TGTGCCAGCAGCTTAATCCTAGGAGGGCAAGAGACCCAGTACTTC. It encodes CASSLILGGQETQYF.

The V gene is TRBV9, the J gene TRBJ2-3; 9 bases agree with TRBD1. With 3 bases clipped from V and 3 bases from J, the junction kept 5 bases outside the gene matches. Per the germline V gene, CDR1 is SGDLS and CDR2 is YYNGEE. This CDR3 comprises 15 residues. The CDR3 DNA sequence: TGTGCCAGCAGCGCATGGGGACAGGGAACAGATACGCAGTATTTT. This gives the protein CASSAWGQGTDTQYF.

The rearrangement links TRBV19 to TRBJ2-7; TRBD2 might be the D (5 bases). Germline loops: CDR1 LNHDA, CDR2 SQIVND (reference sequence). V was clipped by 3 bases and J by 2 bases, with 14 bases between them. The CDR3 runs 15 residues. CDR3 in amino acids: CASSISGVRAYEQYF. The CDR3 region has the DNA TGTGCCAGTAGTATTTCCGGCGTGCGGGCCTACGAGCAGTACTTC.

The chain has TRBV7-3 and TRBJ2-5, with 14 positions matching TRBD2. CDR3 length equals 18 residues. The J segment lost 5 bases and the V segment lost 1 base, leaving 9 bases of the junction unmatched. Germline values: CDR1 SGHTA, CDR2 FQGTGA. CDR3 residues: CASSLNPGLAGGGETQYF. CDR3 in DNA: TGTGCCAGCAGCTTAAACCCCGGACTAGCGGGAGGTGGGGAGACCCAGTACTTC.

The rearrangement joins TRBV3-1 (or the pseudogene TRBV3-2) to TRBJ2-1; TRBD2 matches at 10 bases. The junction had 0 bases not matched to a gene; V was cut back by 2 bases and J by 8 bases. CDR3 length: 13 amino acids. Germline values: CDR1 LGHDT, CDR2 YNNKEL (reference sequence). The CDR3 sequence is CASSQLAGDEQFF. As DNA, the CDR3 is TGTGCCAGCAGCCAACTAGCGGGAGATGAGCAGTTCTTC.

This sequence joins TRBV3-1 (or the pseudogene TRBV3-2) and TRBJ1-2, with D possibly matching TRBD1 (5 bases). CDR1 is LGHDT and CDR2 is YNNKEL in the germline V gene (reference sequence). Deletions cut 4 bases from V and 2 bases from J, with 14 bases between. The CDR3 runs 15 residues. The CDR3 is CASSRPGAGNYGYTF. The CDR3 coding sequence is TGTGCCAGCAGCCGTCCTGGGGCAGGGAACTATGGCTACACCTTC.

The rearrangement uses TRBV3-1 (or the pseudogene TRBV3-2) and TRBJ1-5, with 7 bases that match TRBD1. The CDR3 contains 15 residues. Trimming at V came to 7 bases and at J to 1 base, leaving 7 bases not matched to a gene. Germline V CDR1 and CDR2: LGHDT, YNNKEL (reference sequence). The CDR3, as DNA: TGTGCCAGCATCATCAGGGGGATAAGCAATCAGCCCCAGCATTTT. Translated, it gives CASIIRGISNQPQHF.

The chain is built from TRBV28 and TRBJ1-5; 9 nucleotides agree with TRBD1. J was trimmed by 4 bases and V by 2 bases; bases with no gene match: 18. Germline V gives CDR1 MDHEN, CDR2 SYDVKM. The CDR3 runs 20 residues. CDR3: CASSLTPFFWGTGRNQPQHF. The DNA of the CDR3 is TGTGCCAGCAGTTTAACCCCGTTTTTTTGGGGGACAGGGCGTAATCAGCCCCAGCATTTT.

The gene calls are TRBV9 and TRBJ2-1, with 7 positions matching TRBD1. V was pared by 0 bases and J by 6 bases, with 3 bases of the junction left unmatched. CDR1 SGDLS and CDR2 YYNGEE come from the germline V gene. The CDR3 sequence is 14 residues long. The CDR3 DNA reads as TGTGCCAGCAGCGTAGTCCGGACAGGCAATGAGCAGTTCTTC. It specifies CASSVVRTGNEQFF. Looking up the rest from reference TRBV9 and TRBJ2-1 gives the full variable domain: DSGVTQTPKHLITATGQRVTLRCSPRSGDLSVYWYQQSLDQGLQFLIQYYNGEERAKGNILERFSAQQFPDLHSELNLSSLELGDSALYFCASSVVRTGNEQFFGPGTRLTVL.

In this sample, this clone turned up once. J is TRBJ1-2 and V is TRBV28, with D possibly being TRBD1 (5 bases). The germline CDR1 and CDR2 sequences are MDHEN and SYDVKM. The V end lost 3 bases, the J end lost 4 bases, and 12 bases lay between the germline ends. The CDR3 sequence is 14 residues long. The CDR3 is CASSFRDRPYGYTF. The CDR3 DNA follows: TGTGCCAGCAGTTTCCGAGACAGACCCTATGGCTACACCTTC.

The V and J genes are TRBV30 and TRBJ1-2; the D gene is possibly TRBD1 (6 bases). The CDR3 has 12 amino acids. Germline V gene sequence: CDR1 GTSNPN, CDR2 SVGIG (reference sequence). V shed 2 bases and J shed 8 bases, with 12 bases lying between them. CDR3 protein: CAWSPQGYGYTF. The CDR3 DNA reads TGTGCCTGGAGTCCGCAGGGGTACGGCTACACCTTC.

This chain links TRBV27 with TRBJ2-1; 11 positions agree with TRBD2. With 5 bases clipped from V and 6 bases from J, the junction kept 6 bases outside the gene matches. The CDR3 sequence is 15 residues long. Germline loops: CDR1 MNHEY, CDR2 SMNVEV (reference sequence). In DNA, the CDR3 is TGTGCCAGCAGTCCCGTAGCGGGAGGGCCCAATGAGCAGTTCTTC. This translates into CASSPVAGGPNEQFF.

This rearrangement joins TRBV7-8 to TRBJ1-2; 7 bases match TRBD1. Germline CDR1 is SGHVS and CDR2 is FQNEAQ. CDR3 length: 15 amino acids. J was trimmed by 4 bases and V by 1 base; bases with no gene match: 6. Here the CDR3 reads CASSLGDRITYGYTF. The CDR3 bases are TGTGCCAGCAGCTTAGGGGACAGAATTACCTATGGCTACACCTTC.

Only a few counts were recorded for this clone. This chain links TRBV7-3 with TRBJ2-5; D possibly corresponds to TRBD2 (6 bases). Germline CDR1 and CDR2: SGHTA and FQGTGA. The V and J ends lost 2 bases and 4 bases respectively, with 17 bases between them. This CDR3 contains 16 residues. This chain's CDR3 is CASSLDGPGVGETQYF. In nucleotides, the CDR3 is TGTGCCAGCAGCTTAGATGGACCGGGGGTAGGAGAGACCCAGTACTTC.

V gene TRBV18 combines with J gene TRBJ1-5; TRBD1 is a possible D gene (5 bases). The germline V and J ends were trimmed by 9 bases and 2 bases, with 17 bases remaining between them. The CDR3 consists of 15 residues. Germline CDR1 KGHSH, CDR2 LQKENI. CDR3 in amino acids: CASREAGLGNQPQHF. CDR3 nucleotides: TGTGCCAGTCGAGAGGCAGGGTTGGGCAATCAGCCCCAGCATTTT.

The chain employs TRBV6-6 and TRBJ2-1; a possible D gene is TRBD2 (6 bases). The CDR3 has 18 amino acids. Germline-derived CDR1 and CDR2 are MNHNY and SVGAGI (reference sequence). Between the trimmed V and J ends, which lost 5 bases and 3 bases, there was a span of 23 bases. The CDR3 nucleotides read TGTGCCAGCAGTCCTCCTGTTGGGGGGACGAGACTCTACAATGAGCAGTTCTTC. Its protein product is CASSPPVGGTRLYNEQFF.

The V gene is TRBV3-1 (or the pseudogene TRBV3-2), the J gene TRBJ2-3; TRBD2 agrees at 7 bases. Germline V gene data show CDR1 as LGHDT and CDR2 as YNNKEL (reference sequence). CDR3 length: 12 residues. V shed 4 bases, J shed 8 bases, and the junction held 3 bases outside the gene matches. The CDR3 here is CASSPGRGTQYF. The CDR3, as DNA: TGTGCCAGCAGCCCAGGGAGGGGTACGCAGTATTTT.

J is TRBJ2-3 and V is TRBV7-3; possibly TRBD1 for D (6 bases). Trimming took off 2 bases at V and 0 bases at J, with 9 bases between the two ends. This CDR3 comprises 15 residues. Germline CDR1 is SGHTA and CDR2 is FQGTGA. CDR3 residues: CASSLGQTSTDTQYF. DNA for the CDR3: TGTGCCAGCAGCTTAGGACAGACTAGCACAGATACGCAGTATTTT.

The chain is built from TRBV5-4 and TRBJ2-1; 9 nucleotides agree with TRBD1. Per germline, CDR1 SGHNT and CDR2 YYREEE (reference sequence). V gave up 4 bases and J gave up 6 bases; unmatched junction bases: 8. This CDR3 has 15 amino acids. The CDR3 loop is CASSPTGGIVNEQFF. The CDR3 bases are TGTGCCAGCAGCCCAACAGGGGGCATTGTCAATGAGCAGTTCTTC.

This clone showed up just a few times. The chain links TRBV27 to TRBJ2-1; perhaps TRBD1 as D (6 bases). V was shortened by 3 bases and J by 7 bases, with 19 bases between the two germline ends. The CDR3 loop spans 16 amino acids. Germline CDR1 MNHEY, CDR2 SMNVEV (reference sequence). CDR3 bases: TGTGCCAGCAGTTTCGGCGCAGGGGTTATAGAAAATGAGCAGTTCTTC. Translation: CASSFGAGVIENEQFF.

The chain combines TRBV4-2 with TRBJ1-6; D gene ambiguous. This CDR3 has 17 amino acids. Trimming stripped 1 base from V and 2 bases from J, with 12 bases between. Germline V CDR1 and CDR2: LGHNA, YNFKEQ. The CDR3 coding sequence is TGTGCCAGCAGCCAAGTCCACGGGGTGACCTATAATTCACCCCTCCACTTT. Protein: CASSQVHGVTYNSPLHF.

The gene calls are TRBV27 and TRBJ1-4, with 9 bases identical to TRBD1. Germline V CDR1 and CDR2: MNHEY, SMNVEV (reference sequence). J gave up 8 bases and V 8 bases, and 6 bases lay outside the gene matches. The CDR3 is 13 amino acids. This chain's CDR3 is CASGTGLPEKLFF. CDR3 bases: TGTGCCAGCGGGACAGGGTTGCCCGAAAAACTGTTTTTT.

This clone was seen a handful of times. The chain recombines TRBV5-4 with TRBJ2-7; 8 bases line up with TRBD1. In germline, CDR1 is SGHNT, CDR2 YYREEE (reference sequence). V trimming: 2 bases; J trimming: 4 bases; junction bases outside the gene matches: 8. This CDR3 has 15 amino acids. The CDR3 DNA follows: TGTGCCAGCAGCTTTGGCAGGGGGCTGCAGTACGAGCAGTACTTC. Translating gives CASSFGRGLQYEQYF. Supplemented by reference TRBV5-4 and TRBJ2-7, the full variable domain reads ETGVTQSPTHLIKTRGQQVTLRCSSQSGHNTVSWYQQALGQGPQFIFQYYREEENGRGNFPPRFSGLQFPNYSSELNVNALELDDSALYLCASSFGRGLQYEQYFGPGTRLTVT.

This chain links TRBV20-1 with TRBJ2-1, with 14 bases that match TRBD2. CDR1 is DFQATT and CDR2 is SNEGSKA in the germline V gene (reference sequence). The CDR3 sequence is 18 residues long. The V and J ends lost 3 bases and 4 bases, in that order; junction bases with no gene match: 11. This CDR3 reads CSASLGLAGVSYYNEQFF. The CDR3 nucleotides are TGCAGTGCTAGTCTGGGACTAGCGGGAGTGAGCTATTACAATGAGCAGTTCTTC.

The V gene is TRBV7-3, the J gene TRBJ2-1, with TRBD1 matching over 12 bases. Germline V lookup: CDR1 SGHTA, CDR2 FQGTGA. The CDR3 covers 16 residues. J gave up 6 bases and V 5 bases, and 8 bases lay outside the gene matches. The CDR3 protein is CASSPEGQGAPNEQFF. As DNA, the CDR3 is TGTGCCAGCAGCCCAGAGGGACAGGGGGCCCCCAATGAGCAGTTCTTC.

In regard to this clone: The same CDR3 also results from other DNA sequences found in this sample. The chain links TRBV19 to TRBJ2-5; D gene ambiguous. The CDR3 contains 12 residues. V was clipped by 4 bases and J by 4 bases, with 7 bases between them. Germline V gene lookup returns CDR1 LNHDA and CDR2 SQIVND (reference sequence). DNA for the CDR3: TGTGCCAGTAGTAGAGGCGGAGAGACCCAGTACTTC. Residues: CASSRGGETQYF. The full variable domain, completed using reference TRBV19 and TRBJ2-5, is DGGITQSPKYLFRKEGQNVTLSCEQNLNHDAMYWYRQDPGQGLRLIYYSQIVNDFQKGDIAEGYSVSREKKESFPLTVTSAQKNPTAFYLCASSRGGETQYFGPGTRLLVL.

In this sample, this clone turned up a few times. This chain connects TRBV28 to TRBJ1-1; 8 nucleotides line up with TRBD1. V lost 5 bases and J lost 6; bases outside the gene matches: 8. The CDR3 loop spans 14 amino acids. Germline V gives CDR1 MDHEN, CDR2 SYDVKM. The DNA of the CDR3 is TGTGCCAGCAGTCCCCAGGGGGCGTCGGCTGAAGCTTTCTTT. Amino acid sequence: CASSPQGASAEAFF. Full variable domain (missing parts from reference TRBV28 and TRBJ1-1): DVKVTQSSRYLVKRTGEKVFLECVQDMDHENMFWYRQDPGLGLRLIYFSYDVKMKEKGDIPEGYSVSREKKERFSLILESASTNQTSMYLCASSPQGASAEAFFGQGTRLTVV.